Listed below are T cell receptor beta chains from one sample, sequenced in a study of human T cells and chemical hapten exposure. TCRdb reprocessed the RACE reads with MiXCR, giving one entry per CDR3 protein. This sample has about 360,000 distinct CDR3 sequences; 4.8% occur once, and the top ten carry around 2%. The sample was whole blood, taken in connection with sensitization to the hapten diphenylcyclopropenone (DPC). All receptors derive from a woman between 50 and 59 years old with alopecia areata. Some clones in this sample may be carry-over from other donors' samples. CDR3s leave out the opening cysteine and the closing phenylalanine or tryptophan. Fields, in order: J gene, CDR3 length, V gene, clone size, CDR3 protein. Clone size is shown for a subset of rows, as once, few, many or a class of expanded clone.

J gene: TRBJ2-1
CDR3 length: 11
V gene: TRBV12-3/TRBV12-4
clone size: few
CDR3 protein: ASSGLAPDEQF

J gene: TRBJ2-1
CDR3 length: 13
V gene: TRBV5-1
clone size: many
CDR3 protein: ASSSDPDSYNEQF

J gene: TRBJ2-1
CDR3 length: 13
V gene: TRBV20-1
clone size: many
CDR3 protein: SAPTGGGNYNEQF

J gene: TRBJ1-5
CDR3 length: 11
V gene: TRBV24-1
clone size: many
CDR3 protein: ATTDSDNQPQH

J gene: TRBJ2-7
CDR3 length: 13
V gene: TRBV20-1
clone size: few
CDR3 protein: SASRTSGVSGEQY

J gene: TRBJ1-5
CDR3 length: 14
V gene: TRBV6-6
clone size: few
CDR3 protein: ASYWGSMNSNQPQH

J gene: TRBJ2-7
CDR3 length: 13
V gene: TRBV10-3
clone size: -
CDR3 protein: AISDARGSSYEQY

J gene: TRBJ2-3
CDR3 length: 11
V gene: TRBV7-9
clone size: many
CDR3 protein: ASSSLSTDTQY

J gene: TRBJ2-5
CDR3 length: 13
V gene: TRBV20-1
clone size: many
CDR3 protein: SVTLSGRALETQY

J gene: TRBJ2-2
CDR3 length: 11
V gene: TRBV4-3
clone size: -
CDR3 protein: ASSQDTIGELF

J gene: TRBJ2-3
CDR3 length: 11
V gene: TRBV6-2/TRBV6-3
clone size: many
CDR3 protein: ASSYHSTDTQY

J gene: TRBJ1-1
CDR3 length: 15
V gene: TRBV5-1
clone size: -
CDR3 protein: ASSRTPRTGLNTEAF

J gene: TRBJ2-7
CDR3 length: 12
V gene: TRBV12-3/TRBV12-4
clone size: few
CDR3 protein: ASRELAGPYEQY

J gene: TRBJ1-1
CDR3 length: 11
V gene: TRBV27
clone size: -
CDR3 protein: ASGLTGGTEAF

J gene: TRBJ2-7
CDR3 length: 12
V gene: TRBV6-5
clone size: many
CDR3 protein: ASSYTQSSYEQY

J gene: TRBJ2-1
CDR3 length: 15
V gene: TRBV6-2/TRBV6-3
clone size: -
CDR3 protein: ASRTSVYRRSYNEQF

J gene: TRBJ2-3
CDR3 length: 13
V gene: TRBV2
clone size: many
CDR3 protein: ASKRRGESTDTQY

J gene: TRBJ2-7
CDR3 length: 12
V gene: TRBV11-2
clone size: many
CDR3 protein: ASTPDRGSYEQY

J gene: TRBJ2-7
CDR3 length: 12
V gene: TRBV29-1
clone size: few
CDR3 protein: SVAGTSGIYEQY

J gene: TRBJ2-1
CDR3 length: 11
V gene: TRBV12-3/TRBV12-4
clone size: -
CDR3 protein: ASSPDPGDEQF

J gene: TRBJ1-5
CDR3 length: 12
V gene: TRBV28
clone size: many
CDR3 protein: ASSLTESNQPQH

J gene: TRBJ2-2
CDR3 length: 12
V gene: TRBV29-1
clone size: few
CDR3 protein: SVVVRANTGELF

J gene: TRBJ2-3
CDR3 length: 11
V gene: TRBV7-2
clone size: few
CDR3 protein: ASSPRAVDTQY

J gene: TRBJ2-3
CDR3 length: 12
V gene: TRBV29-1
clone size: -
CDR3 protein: SAASSGGSDTQY

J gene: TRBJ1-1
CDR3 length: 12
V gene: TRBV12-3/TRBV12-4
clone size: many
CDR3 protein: ASSFRVRDTEAF

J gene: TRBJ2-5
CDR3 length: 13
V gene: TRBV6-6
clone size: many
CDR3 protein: ASSYGGGEQETQY

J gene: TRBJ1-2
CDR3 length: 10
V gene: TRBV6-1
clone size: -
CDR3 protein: ASSGETYGYT

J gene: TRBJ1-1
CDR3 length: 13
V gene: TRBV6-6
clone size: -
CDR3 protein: ASSPGTGGPTEAF

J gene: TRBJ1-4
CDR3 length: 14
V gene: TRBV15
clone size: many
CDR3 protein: ATSRGSTGTGEKLF

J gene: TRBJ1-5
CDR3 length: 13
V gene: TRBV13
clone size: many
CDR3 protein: ASSLGGFGNQPQH

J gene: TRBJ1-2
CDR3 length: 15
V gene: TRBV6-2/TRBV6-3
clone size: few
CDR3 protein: ASSSYIDSTLNYGYT

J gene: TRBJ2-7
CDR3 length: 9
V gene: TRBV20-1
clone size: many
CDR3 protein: SASRSIEQY

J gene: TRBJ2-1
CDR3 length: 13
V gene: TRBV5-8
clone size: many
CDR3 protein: ASSQGLASYNEQF

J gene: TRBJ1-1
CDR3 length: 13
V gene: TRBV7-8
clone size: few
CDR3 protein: ASSSRDRVQTEAF

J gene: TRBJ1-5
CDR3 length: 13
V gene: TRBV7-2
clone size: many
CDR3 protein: ASSVDSSSNQPQH

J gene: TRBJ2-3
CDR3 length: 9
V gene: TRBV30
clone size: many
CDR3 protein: ASKPFDTQY

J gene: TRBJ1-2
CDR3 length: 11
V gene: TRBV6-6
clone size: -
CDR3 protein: ASSYRGALGYT